The next 5 T cell receptor beta chains were all read from a single sample in a study of cytomegalovirus exposure and HLA in healthy donors. The PCR made use of 60 Vbeta and 13 Jbeta primers. The data were produced by immunoSEQ multiplex PCR, yet TCRdb's version contains in-frame clones alone and is incomplete. This table has more than 95,000 clones, around three quarters appearing once. The sequenced sample consisted of PBMCs. These receptors originate from a woman aged 18-35 years in good health and CMV-seropositive.

The V and J genes are TRBV10-3 and TRBJ2-6; TRBD1 matches 12 bases. V lost 7 bases to trimming and J lost 2 bases; unmatched junction nucleotides: 6. The CDR3 length is 17 residues. The germline V gene encodes CDR1 ENHRY and CDR2 SYGVKD. As DNA, the CDR3 is TGTGCCATCACCTCGGGACAGGGGGCTACTGGGGCCAACGTCCTGACTTTC. It yields the protein CAITSGQGATGANVLTF.

Remarks on this clone: Other DNA sequences in the same sample also yield this CDR3. The gene calls are TRBV2 and TRBJ2-7; 8 bases align to TRBD1. V trimming: 2 bases; J trimming: 4 bases; junction bases outside the gene matches: 4. This CDR3 has 14 amino acids. CDR1 is SNHLY, CDR2 FYNNEI, per germline. CDR3 residues: CASSEQGAGYEQYF. As DNA, the CDR3 is TGTGCCAGCAGTGAACAGGGGGCCGGTTACGAGCAGTACTTC.

The genes are TRBV6-1 and TRBJ2-3, with no clear D. The V end was cut by 4 bases, the J end by 5 bases, with 16 bases between. Germline CDR1 reads MNHNS; CDR2 reads SASEGT. The CDR3 contains 15 residues. CDR3 protein: CASSGTAPVRDTQYF. DNA for the CDR3: TGTGCCAGCAGTGGAACTGCACCTGTAAGAGATACGCAGTATTTT.

The rearrangement joins TRBV27 to TRBJ2-2; tentatively, D is TRBD2 (7 bases). The CDR3 is 16 amino acids. Germline V gene sequence: CDR1 MNHEY, CDR2 SMNVEV (reference sequence). Trimming removed 2 bases at V and 5 bases at J, with 15 bases between. Here the CDR3 DNA reads TGTGCCAGCAGTTTACCGGGGGGCGGCGGGACCGGGGAGCTGTTTTTT. Translating gives CASSLPGGGGTGELFF.

The chain employs TRBV4-1 and TRBJ1-3; D ambiguous. CDR1 and CDR2 (germline): MGHRA, YSYEKL. The CDR3 contains 12 residues. V was shortened by 0 bases and J by 8 bases, with 5 bases between the two germline ends. CDR3 sequence: CASSQDADTIYF. CDR3 sequence (DNA): TGCGCCAGCAGCCAAGATGCGGACACCATATATTTT.